This T cell receptor beta chain was found in a study of blood T cell repertoires in COVID-19. As for the study in general: COVID-19 samples from acute and convalescent phases originated in the United States, Italy and Spain.

In germline, CDR1 is ENHRY, CDR2 SYGVKD. J lost 7 bases, V lost 6 bases, and 11 bases had no gene match. CDR3 length: 16 amino acids. There are a few counts of this clone. How the authors handled the data: For nucleated cells, counts were estimated from reference gene primer amplification. The repertoire was sequenced with immunoSEQ multiplex PCR; TCRdb's copy has only in-frame clones and lacks some. V, J and clone size were drawn from that table, and D and trimming were deduced from the DNA. This table has over 110,000 clones, around 72% appearing once. J is TRBJ2-2 and V is TRBV10-3; 10 nucleotides agree with TRBD1. The source is a woman aged 55-75 years with acute or convalescent COVID-19. The specimen was peripheral blood. The chain's CDR3 is CAIRKRDRGLVGELFF. Written as DNA, the CDR3 is TGTGCCATCAGAAAACGGGACAGGGGTTTGGTCGGGGAGCTGTTTTTT.